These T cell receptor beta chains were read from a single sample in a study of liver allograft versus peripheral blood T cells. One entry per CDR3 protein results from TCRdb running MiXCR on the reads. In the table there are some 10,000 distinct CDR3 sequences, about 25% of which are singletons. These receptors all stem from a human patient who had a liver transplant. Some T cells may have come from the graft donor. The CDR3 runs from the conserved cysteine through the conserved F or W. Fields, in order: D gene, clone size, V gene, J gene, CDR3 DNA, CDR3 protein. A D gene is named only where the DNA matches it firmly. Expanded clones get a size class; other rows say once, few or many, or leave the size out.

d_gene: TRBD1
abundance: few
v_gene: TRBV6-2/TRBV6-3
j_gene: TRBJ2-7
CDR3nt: TGTGCCAGCAGACTTTCCGGGACAGGGTCCTACGAGCAGTACTTC
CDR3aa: CASRLSGTGSYEQYF

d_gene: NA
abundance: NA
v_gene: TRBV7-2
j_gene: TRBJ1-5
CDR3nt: TGTGCCAGCAGCTTATCTCGGTCGGGGAGCAATCAGCCCCAGCATTTT
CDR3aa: CASSLSRSGSNQPQHF

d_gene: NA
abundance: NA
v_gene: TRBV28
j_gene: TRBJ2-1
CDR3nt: TGTGCCAGCAGTTTAAACAATGAGCAGTTCTTC
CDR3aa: CASSLNNEQFF

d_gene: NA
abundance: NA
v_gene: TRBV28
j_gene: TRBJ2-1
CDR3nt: TGTGCCAGCAGTCTATTTAGCTCCTACAATGAGCAGTTCTTC
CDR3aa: CASSLFSSYNEQFF

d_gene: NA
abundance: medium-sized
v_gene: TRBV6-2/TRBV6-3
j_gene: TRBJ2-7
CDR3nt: TGTGCCAGCAGTTTGGGAGGTTACGAGCAGTACTTC
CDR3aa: CASSLGGYEQYF

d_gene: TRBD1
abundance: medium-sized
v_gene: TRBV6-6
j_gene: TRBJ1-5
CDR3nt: TGTGCCAGCAGTTCCACAGGGGATCAGCCCCAGCATTTT
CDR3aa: CASSSTGDQPQHF

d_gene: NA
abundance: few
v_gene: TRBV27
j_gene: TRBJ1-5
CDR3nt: TGTGCCAGCAGTTTACACCGCAGAAATCAGCCCCAGCATTTT
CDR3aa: CASSLHRRNQPQHF

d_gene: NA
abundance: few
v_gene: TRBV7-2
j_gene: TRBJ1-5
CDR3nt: TGTGCCAGCAGCTTAGTATGGGGCAGCAATCAGCCCCAGCATTTT
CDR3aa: CASSLVWGSNQPQHF

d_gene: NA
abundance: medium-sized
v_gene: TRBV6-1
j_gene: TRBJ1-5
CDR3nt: TGTGCCAGCAGTGAAGGACCCAATCAGCCCCAGCATTTT
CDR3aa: CASSEGPNQPQHF

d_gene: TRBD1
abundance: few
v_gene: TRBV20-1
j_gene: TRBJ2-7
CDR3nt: TGCAGTGCTAGACCTGGACAGGGTGAGGGGCCCTACGAGCAGTACTTC
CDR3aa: CSARPGQGEGPYEQYF

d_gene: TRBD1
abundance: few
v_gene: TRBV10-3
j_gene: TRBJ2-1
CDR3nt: TGTGCCATCGCGGACAGGGCCGGGATAGGTTCCAATGAGCAGTTCTTC
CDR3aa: CAIADRAGIGSNEQFF

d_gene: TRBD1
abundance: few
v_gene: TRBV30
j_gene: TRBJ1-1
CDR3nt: TGTGCCTTCCACAGGGGGAGAAACACTGAAGCTTTCTTT
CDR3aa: CAFHRGRNTEAFF

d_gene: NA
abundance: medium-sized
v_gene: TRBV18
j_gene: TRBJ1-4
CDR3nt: TGTGCCAGCTCACAGTATGAGGGGCGGACTAATGAAAAACTGTTTTTT
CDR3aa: CASSQYEGRTNEKLFF

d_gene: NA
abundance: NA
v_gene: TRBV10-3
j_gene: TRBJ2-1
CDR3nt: TGTGCCATCAGTGAGCCGCAGGGCGGCTCCTACAATGAGCAGTTCTTC
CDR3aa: CAISEPQGGSYNEQFF

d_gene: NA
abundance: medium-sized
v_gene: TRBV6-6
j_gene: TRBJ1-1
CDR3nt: TGTGCCAGCAGTTCGCGACAAGGGGGGGGGACTGAAGCTTTCTTT
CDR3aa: CASSSRQGGGTEAFF

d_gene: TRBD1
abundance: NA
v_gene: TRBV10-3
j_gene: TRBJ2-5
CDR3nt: TGTGCCATCAGTCGCCGGGACAGGGAGGTGGAGACCCAGTACTTC
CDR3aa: CAISRRDREVETQYF

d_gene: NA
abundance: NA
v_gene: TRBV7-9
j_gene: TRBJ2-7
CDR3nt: TGTGCCAGCAGCTTACTGGCAGAAACCTACGAGCAGTACTTC
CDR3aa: CASSLLAETYEQYF

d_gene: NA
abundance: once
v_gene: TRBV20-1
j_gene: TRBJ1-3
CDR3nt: TGCAGTGCTAGGTGGTTCTCTGGAAACACCATATATTTT
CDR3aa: CSARWFSGNTIYF

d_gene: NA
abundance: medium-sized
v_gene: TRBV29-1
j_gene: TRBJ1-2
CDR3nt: TGCAGCGTTGAAGGGGAAGTCCACCGGGCTTATGGCTACACCTTC
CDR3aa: CSVEGEVHRAYGYTF

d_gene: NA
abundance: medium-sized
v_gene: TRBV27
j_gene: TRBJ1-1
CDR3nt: TGTGCCAGCGGACGGATCGAGAACACTGAAGCTTTCTTT
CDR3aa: CASGRIENTEAFF

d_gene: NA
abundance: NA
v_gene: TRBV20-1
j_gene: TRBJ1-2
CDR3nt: TGCAGTGCCAAGGCCCACCCTGGGGGCTACACCTTC
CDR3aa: CSAKAHPGGYTF

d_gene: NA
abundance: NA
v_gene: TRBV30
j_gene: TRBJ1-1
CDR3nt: TGTGCCTGGAGTGTTTCCCCGAAAAGGTTGGCTTTCTTT
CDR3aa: CAWSVSPKRLAFF